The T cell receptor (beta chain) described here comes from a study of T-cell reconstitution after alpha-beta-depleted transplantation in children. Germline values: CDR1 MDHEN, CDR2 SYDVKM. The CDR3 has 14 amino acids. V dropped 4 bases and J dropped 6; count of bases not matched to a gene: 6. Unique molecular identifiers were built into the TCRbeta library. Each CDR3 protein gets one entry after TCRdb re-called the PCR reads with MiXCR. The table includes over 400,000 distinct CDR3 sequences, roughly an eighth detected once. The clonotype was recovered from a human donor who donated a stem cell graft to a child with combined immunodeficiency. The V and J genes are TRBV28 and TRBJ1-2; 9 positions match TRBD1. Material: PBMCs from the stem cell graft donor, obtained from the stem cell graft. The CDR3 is CASSSGQGWHGYTF. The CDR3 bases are TGTGCCAGCAGTTCGGGACAGGGTTGGCATGGCTACACCTTC.